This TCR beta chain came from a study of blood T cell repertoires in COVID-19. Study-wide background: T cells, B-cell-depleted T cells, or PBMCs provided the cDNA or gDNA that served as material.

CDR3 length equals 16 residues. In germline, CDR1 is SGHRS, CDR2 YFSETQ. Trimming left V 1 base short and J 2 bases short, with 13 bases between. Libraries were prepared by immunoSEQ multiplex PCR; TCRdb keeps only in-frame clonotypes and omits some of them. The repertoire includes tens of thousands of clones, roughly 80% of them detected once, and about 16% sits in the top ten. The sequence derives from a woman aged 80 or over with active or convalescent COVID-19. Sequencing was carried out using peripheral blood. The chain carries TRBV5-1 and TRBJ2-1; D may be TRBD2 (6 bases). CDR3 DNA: TGCGCCAGCAGCTTGATTGGCTCTAGCGCCTACAATGAGCAGTTCTTC. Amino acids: CASSLIGSSAYNEQFF.